This T cell receptor (beta chain) was captured in a study of blood T cell repertoires in COVID-19. Turning to the study itself: From the United States, Italy and Spain came samples of acute and convalescent COVID-19.

Germline V gene sequence: CDR1 GTSNPN, CDR2 SVGIG (reference sequence). Trimming cost V 4 bases and J 4 bases, with 7 bases left between them. This CDR3 comprises 12 residues. Assay: immunoSEQ multiplex PCR; the TCRdb copy retains only in-frame clones and omits some. The sample has roughly 120,000 clones, around nine tenths seen once. This TCR was sampled from a woman aged 45 to 65 with acute or convalescent COVID-19. The V and J genes are TRBV30 and TRBJ1-4; a weak D match, TRBD1 (6 bases). Specimen: peripheral blood. CDR3 region: CAWTGDNEKLFF. CDR3 sequence (DNA): TGTGCCTGGACAGGGGATAATGAAAAACTGTTTTTT. The full variable domain, its missing parts supplied by reference TRBV30 and TRBJ1-4, is SQTIHQWPATLVQPVGSPLSLECTVEGTSNPNLYWYRQAAGRGLQLLFYSVGIGQISSEVPQNLSASRPQDRQFILSSKKLLLSDSGFYLCAWTGDNEKLFFGSGTQLSVL.